These 32 T cell receptor beta chains were sequenced from one sample in a study of T cells expressing NK-cell markers. TCRdb reworked the 5' RACE reads into one entry per CDR3 protein, no DNA. Seen in this sample are under 500,000 distinct CDR3 sequences; the ten most common clones hold less than 7.5%. Sequencing was done on a sample of blood T cells: a sorted CD56 or NKG2C T cell subset, CD4+ or CD8+ T cells, or bulk PBMC T cells (not recorded which). Receptors originate from a woman between 18 and 69 years old in good health.

The CDR3 reads CSASLSGRGPLGQFF. This chain uses TRBV20-1 with TRBJ2-1; no DNA is available, so the TRBD2 call from TCRdb remains unchecked. The germline V gene encodes CDR1 DFQATT and CDR2 SNEGSKA (reference sequence). The CDR3 contains 15 residues.

This rearrangement joins TRBV6-5 to TRBJ2-1; the TRBD1 assignment by TCRdb is unverifiable without DNA. The CDR3 consists of 15 residues. Germline V lookup: CDR1 MNHEY, CDR2 SVGAGI. CDR3 amino acids: CASSSPGGSYNEQFF.

The V call is TRBV20-1, the J call TRBJ1-3; TCRdb proposes TRBD1, but this gene call is untestable without DNA. This CDR3 comprises 13 residues. In germline, CDR1 is DFQATT, CDR2 SNEGSKA (reference sequence). The CDR3 loop reads CSAIPAGRNTIYF.

The rearrangement joins TRBV6-2 or TRBV6-3 to TRBJ2-5. This CDR3 contains 12 residues. Germline V lookup: CDR1 MNHEY, CDR2 SVGEGT. CDR3 protein: CASNLPKETQYF.

The chain has TRBV29-1 and TRBJ2-5; the D call from TCRdb, TRBD1, cannot be confirmed without DNA. Per germline, CDR1 SQVTM and CDR2 ANQGSEA. The CDR3 runs to 14 residues. CDR3 protein: CSVKRWTGRETQYF.

The chain carries TRBV25-1 and TRBJ2-2; as DNA is missing, the TRBD1 call by TCRdb cannot be tested. This CDR3 has 16 residues. Germline-derived CDR1 and CDR2 are MGHDK and SYGVNS. CDR3 protein: CASSTHRAGITGELFF.

This chain links TRBV27 with TRBJ2-5; TCRdb's D gene call, TRBD2, goes unchecked for lack of DNA. The V gene's germline CDR1 is MNHEY and CDR2 SMNVEV (reference sequence). The CDR3 covers 14 residues. CDR3 sequence: CASSLYEGRETQYF.

V usage is TRBV7-9 and J usage is TRBJ2-4; the D gene TCRdb calls, TRBD1, cannot be checked with no DNA. This CDR3 comprises 17 residues. CDR1 and CDR2 from the germline V gene are SEHNR and FQNEAQ (reference sequence). The CDR3 reads CASDQVDGTGGQGDQYF. Supplemented by reference TRBV7-9 and TRBJ2-4, the full variable domain reads DTGVSQNPRHKITKRGQNVTFRCDPISEHNRLYWYRQTLGQGPEFLTYFQNEAQLEKSRLLSDRFSAERPKGSFSTLEIQRTEQGDSAMYLCASDQVDGTGGQGDQYFGAGTRLSVL.

The chain is built from TRBV20-1 and TRBJ2-5; TCRdb indicates TRBD1, and absent DNA this call remains unverified. The CDR3 extends over 14 amino acids. Germline CDR1 is DFQATT and CDR2 is SNEGSKA (reference sequence). The CDR3 protein is CSANRDSHQETQYF.

The V and J genes are TRBV12-3 or TRBV12-4 and TRBJ1-6. This CDR3 region has 14 residues. CDR3 loop: CASSSLGYNSPLHF.

V is TRBV5-1 and J is TRBJ2-2; TCRdb returns TRBD2, unconfirmable since there is no DNA. CDR3 length equals 20 residues. CDR1 is SGHRS, CDR2 YFSETQ, per germline. Here the CDR3 reads CASSLRRGTSGTLDTGELFF.

The J gene is TRBJ1-2, the V gene TRBV12-3 or TRBV12-4. This CDR3 is built from 15 residues. The CDR3 is CASSPSRAPNYGYTF.

V usage is TRBV7-9 and J usage is TRBJ1-2; TCRdb calls TRBD1, which cannot be checked without DNA. The germline CDR1 and CDR2 sequences are SEHNR and FQNEAQ (reference sequence). This CDR3 comprises 16 residues. This CDR3 is CASSLAGTGGFDGYTF.

The chain joins TRBV28 to TRBJ2-7; absent DNA, TCRdb's TRBD1 call cannot be checked. CDR1 and CDR2 (germline): MDHEN, SYDVKM. CDR3 length equals 16 residues. CDR3 sequence: CASKSSGQGTSYEQYF.

This chain uses TRBV23-1 with TRBJ1-5; no DNA is available, so the TRBD1 call from TCRdb remains unchecked. TRBV23-1 is an ORF, with its function uncertain. CDR3 length equals 15 residues. CDR3 loop: CASTPDRGPNQPQHF.

V is TRBV5-1 and J is TRBJ2-1; there is no DNA to check the TCRdb D call of TRBD2. CDR1 is SGHRS and CDR2 is YFSETQ in the germline V gene. The CDR3 runs 16 residues. CDR3 region: CASSPLGRDSYNEQFF.

The CDR3 protein is CASTHQGQETQYF. V and J are TRBV5-6 and TRBJ2-5; the D call of TRBD1 rests on TCRdb alone, since no DNA is present to check it. The CDR3 covers 13 residues. The germline V gene has CDR1 SGHDT and CDR2 YYEEEE.

The chain uses TRBV24-1 and TRBJ2-3; TCRdb indicates TRBD2, and absent DNA this call remains unverified. Germline V gene lookup returns CDR1 KGHDR and CDR2 SFDVKD. The CDR3 runs 17 residues. CDR3 sequence: CATSDSGLAGVTDTQYF.

The CDR3 reads CASSYSPGGNTIYF. The chain employs TRBV6-5 and TRBJ1-3; TCRdb calls TRBD1, which cannot be checked without DNA. CDR1 and CDR2 from the germline V gene are MNHEY and SVGAGI. This CDR3 spans 14 amino acids.

The chain links TRBV30 to TRBJ2-7; TCRdb proposes TRBD1, but this gene call is untestable without DNA. Germline V lookup: CDR1 GTSNPN, CDR2 SVGIG (reference sequence). The CDR3 is made up of 13 amino acids. Here the CDR3 reads CAQGQGSSYEQYF.

CDR3 loop: CSARDPYGGSGQFF. The rearrangement links TRBV20-1 to TRBJ2-1; lacking DNA, the TRBD1 call made by TCRdb goes unchecked. CDR1 is DFQATT and CDR2 is SNEGSKA in the germline V gene (reference sequence). The CDR3 loop spans 14 amino acids.

This chain links TRBV5-5 with TRBJ1-4. CDR1 is SGHKS and CDR2 is YYEKEE in the germline V gene (reference sequence). The CDR3 totals 15 residues. The CDR3 loop reads CASTSTGATNEKLFF.

The gene calls are TRBV4-2 and TRBJ2-7. Germline CDR1 reads LGHNA; CDR2 reads YNFKEQ. The CDR3 contains 15 residues. The CDR3 region is CASSQEKQPSYEQYF.

The chain employs TRBV14 and TRBJ1-6; the TCRdb D gene call, TRBD1, has no DNA to confirm it. The CDR3 runs 13 residues. The germline CDR1 and CDR2 sequences are SGHDN and FVKESK. CDR3 amino acids: CASSRAGGSPLHF.

V usage is TRBV9 and J usage is TRBJ1-1. The CDR3 sequence is 12 residues long. Germline CDR1 SGDLS, CDR2 YYNGEE. The CDR3 sequence is CASGTWNTEAFF. The full variable domain, in which reference TRBV9 and TRBJ1-1 provide the parts outside the CDR3, is DSGVTQTPKHLITATGQRVTLRCSPRSGDLSVYWYQQSLDQGLQFLIQYYNGEERAKGNILERFSAQQFPDLHSELNLSSLELGDSALYFCASGTWNTEAFFGQGTRLTVV.

The chain recombines TRBV12-3 or TRBV12-4 with TRBJ2-1; the D gene TCRdb calls, TRBD1, cannot be checked with no DNA. CDR3 length: 17 residues. The CDR3 spells CASSLARGQGSYNEQFF.

This rearrangement joins TRBV20-1 to TRBJ2-7; the TCRdb D gene call, TRBD2, has no DNA to confirm it. This CDR3 has 13 residues. Germline CDR1 is DFQATT and CDR2 is SNEGSKA (reference sequence). This CDR3 reads CSARGLATYEQYF.

The rearrangement uses TRBV30 and TRBJ1-2. Germline CDR1 reads GTSNPN; CDR2 reads SVGIG (reference sequence). This CDR3 has 14 residues. The CDR3 spells CAWSGDSGTSGYTF. Full variable domain (outside the CDR3, taken from reference TRBV30 and TRBJ1-2): SQTIHQWPATLVQPVGSPLSLECTVEGTSNPNLYWYRQAAGRGLQLLFYSVGIGQISSEVPQNLSASRPQDRQFILSSKKLLLSDSGFYLCAWSGDSGTSGYTFGSGTRLTVV.

The CDR3: CASSLMSGDTQYF. V gene TRBV11-3 combines with J gene TRBJ2-3. Germline V gives CDR1 SGHNT, CDR2 YENEEA. The CDR3 totals 13 residues.

The V and J genes are TRBV5-5 and TRBJ1-6; checking the TCRdb D call of TRBD1 is not possible without DNA. The CDR3 sequence is 15 residues long. Germline V gene sequence: CDR1 SGHKS, CDR2 YYEKEE (reference sequence). The CDR3 loop is CASSPLGGASSPLHF.

The chain couples TRBV20-1 to TRBJ2-3; TCRdb's assignment of TRBD1 cannot be checked, as there is no DNA. CDR1 and CDR2 from the germline V gene are DFQATT and SNEGSKA (reference sequence). This CDR3 spans 14 amino acids. CDR3 amino acids: CSAGGLKVTDTQYF.

The chain links TRBV25-1 to TRBJ2-7; TCRdb lists TRBD2, though no DNA is available to test this call. The germline V gene encodes CDR1 MGHDK and CDR2 SYGVNS. The CDR3 totals 16 residues. CDR3 amino acids: CASSESRLAGVRDQYF.